The source of this TCR beta chain is a study of CD8 T cells in Susac syndrome. Study conclusions and caveats: The TCR sequencing and HLA analysis in the study involved a relatively small number of individuals, as the study acknowledged.

As to this clonotype: Its antigen is undetermined.

Trimming shortened V by 5 bases and J by 2 bases, and 21 bases separated the two germline ends. The CDR3 totals 18 residues. Looked up from germline, CDR1 is LGHDT and CDR2 is YNNKEL (reference sequence). The multiple sclerosis control group consisted of treatment-naive patients whose relapsing-remitting disease, which was either stable or active, fulfilled revised McDonald criteria. Purification of the CD8+ and CD4+ T cells relied on negative isolation, and TEMRA cells underwent FACS enrichment. Random-hexamer reverse transcription was applied to about 0.5 to 1 ug RNA. Across 54 Vbeta and 13 Jbeta, TCR beta CDR3 was amplified with immunoSEQ multiplex PCR. Each CDR3 protein gets one entry after TCRdb re-called the immunoSEQ multiplex PCR reads with MiXCR. The table shows 250,000 to 300,000 distinct CDR3 sequences, with over 75% occurring only once.

This TCR was sampled from a human donor with multiple sclerosis. V and J are TRBV3-1 and TRBJ2-2, with TRBD1 as a possible D gene (6 bases). The source material was CD8+ T cells from PBMCs. The CDR3 spells CASSSETTGPTNTGELFF. The CDR3 DNA sequence: TGTGCCAGCAGCTCAGAAACGACAGGTCCAACTAACACCGGGGAGCTGTTTTTT.